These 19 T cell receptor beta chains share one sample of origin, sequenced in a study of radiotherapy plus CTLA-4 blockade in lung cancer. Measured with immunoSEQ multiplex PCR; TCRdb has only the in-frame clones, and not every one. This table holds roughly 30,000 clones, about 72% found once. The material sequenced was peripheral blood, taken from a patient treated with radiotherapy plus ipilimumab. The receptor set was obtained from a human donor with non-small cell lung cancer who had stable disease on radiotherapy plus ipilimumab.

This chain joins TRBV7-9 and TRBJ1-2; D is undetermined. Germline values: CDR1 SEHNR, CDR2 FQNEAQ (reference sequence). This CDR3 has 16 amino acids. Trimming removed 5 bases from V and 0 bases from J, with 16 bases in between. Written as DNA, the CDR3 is TGTGCCAGCAGCGCACCCAGAGGGAGCGCTAACTATGGCTACACCTTC. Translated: CASSAPRGSANYGYTF.

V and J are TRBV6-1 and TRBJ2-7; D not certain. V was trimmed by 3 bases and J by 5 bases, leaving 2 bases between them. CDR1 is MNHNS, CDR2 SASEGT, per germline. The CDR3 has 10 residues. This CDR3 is CASSDNEQYV. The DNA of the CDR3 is TGTGCCAGCAGTGATAACGAGCAGTACGTC.

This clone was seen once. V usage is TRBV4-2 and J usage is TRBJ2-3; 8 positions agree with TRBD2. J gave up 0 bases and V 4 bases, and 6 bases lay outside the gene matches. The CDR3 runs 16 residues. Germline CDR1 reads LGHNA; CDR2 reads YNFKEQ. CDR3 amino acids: CASSPWRGASTDTQYF. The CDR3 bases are TGTGCCAGCAGCCCATGGCGGGGGGCGAGCACAGATACGCAGTATTTT.

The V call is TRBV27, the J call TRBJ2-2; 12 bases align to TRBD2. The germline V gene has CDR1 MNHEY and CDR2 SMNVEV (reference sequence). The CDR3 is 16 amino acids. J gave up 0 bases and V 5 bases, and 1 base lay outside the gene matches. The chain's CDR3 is CASSTSGGTNTGELFF. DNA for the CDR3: TGTGCCAGCAGTACTAGCGGGGGGACGAACACCGGGGAGCTGTTTTTT.

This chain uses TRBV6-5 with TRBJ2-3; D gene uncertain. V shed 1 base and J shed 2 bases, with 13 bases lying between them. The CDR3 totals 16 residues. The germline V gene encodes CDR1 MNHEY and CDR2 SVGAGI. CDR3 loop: CASSYWPETATDTQYF. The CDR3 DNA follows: TGTGCCAGCAGTTACTGGCCTGAGACGGCCACAGATACGCAGTATTTT.

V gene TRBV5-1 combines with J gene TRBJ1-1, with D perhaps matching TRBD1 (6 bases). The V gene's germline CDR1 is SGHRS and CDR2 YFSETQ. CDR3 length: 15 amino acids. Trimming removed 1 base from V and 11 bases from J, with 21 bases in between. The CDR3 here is CASSLTPYVAGDAFF. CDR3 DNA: TGCGCCAGCAGCTTGACCCCCTATGTGGCAGGGGATGCTTTCTTT.

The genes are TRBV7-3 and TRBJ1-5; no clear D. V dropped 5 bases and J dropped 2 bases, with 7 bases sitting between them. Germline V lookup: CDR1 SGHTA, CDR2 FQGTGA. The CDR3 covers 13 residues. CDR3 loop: CASSPGGNQPQHF. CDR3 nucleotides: TGTGCCAGCAGCCCTGGGGGCAATCAGCCCCAGCATTTT. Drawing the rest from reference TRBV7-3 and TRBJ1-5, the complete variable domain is GAGVSQTPSNKVTEKGKYVELRCDPISGHTALYWYRQSLGQGPEFLIYFQGTGAADDSGLPNDRFFAVRPEGSVSTLKIQRTERGDSAVYLCASSPGGNQPQHFGDGTRLSIL.

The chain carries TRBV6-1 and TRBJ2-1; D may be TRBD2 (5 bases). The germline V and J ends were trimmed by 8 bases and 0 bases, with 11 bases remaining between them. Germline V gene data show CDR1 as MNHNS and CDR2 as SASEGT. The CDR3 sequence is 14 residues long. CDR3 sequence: CASEAAISYNEQFF. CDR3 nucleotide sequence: TGTGCCAGCGAAGCGGCTATCTCCTACAATGAGCAGTTCTTC.

In DNA form, the CDR3 reads TGTGCCTGGGGGGGAGACAGGGGATTCGAAAAACTGTTTTTT. Translating gives CAWGGDRGFEKLFF. The V gene is TRBV30, the J gene TRBJ1-4, with TRBD1 matching over 8 bases. Germline CDR1 and CDR2: GTSNPN and SVGIG (reference sequence). J was trimmed by 8 bases and V by 5 bases; bases with no gene match: 10. The CDR3 is 14 residues long.

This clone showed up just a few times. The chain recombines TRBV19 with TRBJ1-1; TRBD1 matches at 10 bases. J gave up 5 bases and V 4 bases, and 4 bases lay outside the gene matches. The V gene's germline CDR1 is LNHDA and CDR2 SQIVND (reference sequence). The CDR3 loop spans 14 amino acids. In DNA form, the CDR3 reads TGTGCCAGTAGTAAGGGACAGGGGAGGACTGAAGCTTTCTTT. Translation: CASSKGQGRTEAFF.

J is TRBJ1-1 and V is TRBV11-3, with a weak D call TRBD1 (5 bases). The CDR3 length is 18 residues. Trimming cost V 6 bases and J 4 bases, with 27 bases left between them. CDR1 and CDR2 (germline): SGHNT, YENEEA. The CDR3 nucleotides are TGTGCCAGCAGTCCTACCACCAGTCAACCGGGGCGTTCCACTGAAGCTTTCTTT. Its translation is CASSPTTSQPGRSTEAFF.

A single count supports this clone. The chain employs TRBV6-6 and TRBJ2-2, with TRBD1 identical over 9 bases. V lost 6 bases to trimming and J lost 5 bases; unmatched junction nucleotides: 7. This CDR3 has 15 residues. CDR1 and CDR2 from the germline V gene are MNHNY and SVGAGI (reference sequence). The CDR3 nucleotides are TGTGCCAGCAGCCCACCCGGGACAGGGACCGGGGAGCTGTTTTTT. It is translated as CASSPPGTGTGELFF.

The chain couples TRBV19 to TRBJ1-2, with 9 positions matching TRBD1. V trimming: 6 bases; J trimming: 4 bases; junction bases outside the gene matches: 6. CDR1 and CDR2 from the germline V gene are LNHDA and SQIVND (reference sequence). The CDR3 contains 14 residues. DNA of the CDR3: TGTGCCAGTAGCCCCGGGACAGGGACCTATGGCTACACCTTC. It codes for CASSPGTGTYGYTF.

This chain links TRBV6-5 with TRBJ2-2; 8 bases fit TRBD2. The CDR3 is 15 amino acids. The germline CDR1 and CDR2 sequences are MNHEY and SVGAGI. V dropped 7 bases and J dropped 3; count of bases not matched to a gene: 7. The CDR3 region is CASIFAGGHTGELFF. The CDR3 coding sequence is TGTGCCAGCATCTTCGCGGGGGGCCACACCGGGGAGCTGTTTTTT.

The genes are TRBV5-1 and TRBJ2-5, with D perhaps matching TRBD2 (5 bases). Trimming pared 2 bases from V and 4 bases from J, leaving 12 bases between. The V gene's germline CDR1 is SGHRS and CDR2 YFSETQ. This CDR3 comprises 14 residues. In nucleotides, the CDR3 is TGCGCCAGCAGCTTTGGGAGCAGCCGAGAGACCCAGTACTTC. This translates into CASSFGSSRETQYF.

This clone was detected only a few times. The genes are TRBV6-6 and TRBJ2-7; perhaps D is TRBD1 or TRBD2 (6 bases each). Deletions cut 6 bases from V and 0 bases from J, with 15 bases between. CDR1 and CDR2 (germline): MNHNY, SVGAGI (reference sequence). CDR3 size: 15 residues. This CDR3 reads CASSRDRTNSYEQYV. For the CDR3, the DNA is TGTGCCAGCAGCCGAGACAGGACTAACTCCTACGAGCAGTACGTC.

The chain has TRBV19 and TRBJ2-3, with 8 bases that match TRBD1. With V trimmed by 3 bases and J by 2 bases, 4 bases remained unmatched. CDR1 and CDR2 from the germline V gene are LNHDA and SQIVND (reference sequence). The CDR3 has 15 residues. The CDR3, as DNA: TGTGCCAGTAGTATCCGGGACAGGATCACAGATACGCAGTATTTT. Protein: CASSIRDRITDTQYF.

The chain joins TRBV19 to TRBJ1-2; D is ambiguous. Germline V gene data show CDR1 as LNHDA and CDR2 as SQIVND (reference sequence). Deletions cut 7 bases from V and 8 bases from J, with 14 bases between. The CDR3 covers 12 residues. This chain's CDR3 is CASTNEMGGYTF. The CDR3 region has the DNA TGTGCCAGTACCAACGAAATGGGAGGCTACACCTTC.

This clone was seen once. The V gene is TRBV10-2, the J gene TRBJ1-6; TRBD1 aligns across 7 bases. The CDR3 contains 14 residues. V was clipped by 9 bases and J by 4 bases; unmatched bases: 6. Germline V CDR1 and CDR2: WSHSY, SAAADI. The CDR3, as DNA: TGCGCCAGTGCTAACAGGGGTTATAATTCACCCCTCCACTTT. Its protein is CASANRGYNSPLHF.